The entry below gives a single T cell receptor (beta chain) sequence along with its context. Its antigen is unidentified. This entry comes from a study of cytomegalovirus exposure and HLA in healthy donors. CDR3 length: 16 residues. V lost 5 bases to trimming and J lost 0 bases, with 16 bases between them. In germline, CDR1 is MGHRA, CDR2 YSYEKL. Whole-study results and caveats: One variant, a missense change in DCLRE1C, was linked in a later analysis to TCR beta V- and J-gene trimming. Certain indistinguishable V segments, among them TRBV6-2 and TRBV6-3, were excluded.

The PCR was carried out with 60 Vbeta primers and 13 Jbeta primers. As handled by the study authors: There were about 80 million unique TCR beta chains by a later count, and approximately 12 million of them were shared. TCRdb's table, derived via immunoSEQ multiplex PCR, lists solely in-frame clones and lacks some. For V, J and clone size, that table is used; D and trimming come from the DNA. The table lists tens of thousands of clones, with approximately 4.8% in the top ten. The source is a female donor in good health and CMV-seronegative. J is TRBJ1-1 and V is TRBV4-1, with D hard to call. The sequenced sample consisted of PBMCs. The CDR3 loop reads CASSNEGKGMNTEAFF. For the CDR3, the DNA is TGCGCCAGCAGCAACGAGGGAAAGGGAATGAACACTGAAGCTTTCTTT.